A single sample gave rise to the 2 T cell receptor gamma chains below, sequenced in a study of Vδ1+ human thymocytes. Sequences come from RNA converted to cDNA by reverse transcription. CDR3 amplicons came from multiplex PCR with pooled V-gene forward and constant-region reverse primers. TCRdb called clones from the multiplex PCR reads again using CATT. Here the sample spans 36,000 or so gamma-chain clones, roughly a fifth being singletons. Their antigens remain unidentified. Study results and caveats: In the thymus, TRG and TRD repertoires looked highly polyclonal with Gaussian CDR3 lengths.

The sequencing input was Vdelta1+ gamma-delta thymocytes from the thymus. The subset here: FACS-sorted CD3+ TCRalphabeta- TCRVdelta1+ TCRVdelta2- thymocytes. The source is a girl under two years old who had congenital heart surgery.

On this clone: The same CDR3 also results from other DNA sequences found in this sample. The chain is built from TRGV4 and TRGJ1 or TRGJ2. Trimming took 1 base from V and 0 from J; bases not matched to a gene: 3. Germline V gene data show CDR1 as EGSTGY and CDR2 as YDSYTSSV. The CDR3 length is 14 residues. This CDR3 reads CATWDGQNYYKKLF. The DNA for the CDR3 is TGTGCCACCTGGGATGGACAGAATTATTATAAGAAACTCTTT.

This clone was counted between two and nine times. This chain links TRGV8 with TRGJP2. This CDR3 has 15 amino acids. The ends lost 2 bases at V and 1 base at J; junction bases unmatched: 4. The germline V gene has CDR1 VENAVY and CDR2 YDSYNSRV. CDR3 sequence reads: CATWDKTSSDWIKTF. The CDR3 DNA sequence: TGTGCCACCTGGGATAAGACTAGTAGTGATTGGATCAAGACGTTT.